A selection of T cell receptor beta chains follows, all from one sample in a study of control samples from healthy donors and cancer patients. Generated by immunoSEQ multiplex PCR, the TCRdb table keeps only in-frame clones and is missing some. The sample holds 50,000 to 75,000 clones, nearly 90% seen once. What was sequenced was PBMCs. The source of these receptors is a man aged 55 to 70 with colorectal cancer. The CDR3 runs from the conserved cysteine through the conserved F or W. The order of the fields is V gene, J gene, D gene, clone size, CDR3 protein, CDR3 DNA. D genes are given only for firm matches. Rows give clone size only sometimes, using once, few, many, or a class for an expanded clone.

TRBV29-1	TRBJ1-4	-	-	CSVEGIGEKLFF	TGCAGCGTCGAAGGGATAGGTGAAAAACTGTTTTTT
TRBV7-9	TRBJ1-2	-	-	CASSALGPIRAQGYGYTF	TGTGCCAGCAGCGCCCTCGGGCCGATTAGGGCGCAAGGCTATGGCTACACCTTC
TRBV5-6	TRBJ1-2	TRBD1	-	CASSRTGRGYGYTF	TGTGCCAGCAGCCGGACAGGGAGAGGCTATGGCTACACCTTC
TRBV6-2/TRBV6-3	TRBJ1-2	-	-	CASGRQALWTF	TGTGCCAGCGGCCGACAGGCTCTCTGGACCTTC
TRBV5-1	TRBJ2-2	-	-	CASSLLQGPTLNTGELFF	TGCGCCAGCAGCTTGTTACAGGGCCCGACCCTTAACACCGGGGAGCTGTTTTTT
TRBV6-1	TRBJ1-1	-	-	CASSETWRRTEAFF	TGTGCCAGCAGTGAAACCTGGAGGAGGACTGAAGCTTTCTTT
TRBV5-8	TRBJ1-1	-	-	CASSRYTEAFF	TGTGCCAGCAGCCGGTACACTGAAGCTTTCTTT
TRBV29-1	TRBJ1-1	-	-	CSVNVAAEAFF	TGCAGCGTTAATGTCGCCGCTGAAGCTTTCTTT
TRBV5-1	TRBJ2-1	TRBD1	-	CASSLPGQYNEQFF	TGCGCCAGCAGCCTCCCGGGACAGTACAATGAGCAGTTCTTC
TRBV29-1	TRBJ2-5	-	-	CSVVNGFGPETQYF	TGCAGCGTTGTTAACGGCTTTGGGCCGGAGACCCAGTACTTC
TRBV9	TRBJ1-3	-	-	CASSPGSGNTIYF	TGTGCCAGCAGTCCCGGGTCTGGAAACACCATATATTTT
TRBV30	TRBJ1-1	-	-	CAWSGQPNTEAFF	TGTGCCTGGAGCGGACAGCCGAACACTGAAGCTTTCTTT
TRBV15	TRBJ1-1	TRBD1	-	CATSRGQLNTEAFF	TGTGCCACCAGCAGGGGACAGCTGAACACTGAAGCTTTCTTT
TRBV9	TRBJ2-2	TRBD2	-	CASSSWTTSGGAPNTGELFF	TGTGCCAGCAGCTCCTGGACGACTAGCGGGGGGGCCCCTAACACCGGGGAGCTGTTTTTT
TRBV14	TRBJ2-3	TRBD2	once	CASSRLAGSSTDTQYF	TGTGCCAGCAGCCGACTAGCGGGGTCTAGCACAGATACGCAGTATTTT
TRBV5-1	TRBJ1-3	TRBD1	-	CASSLGTGGGNTIYF	TGCGCCAGCAGCTTGGGGACAGGGGGAGGAAACACCATATATTTT
TRBV11-2	TRBJ2-1	-	-	CASTLFAFDEQFF	TGTGCCAGCACCCTTTTCGCATTCGATGAGCAGTTCTTC
TRBV10-2	TRBJ2-2	TRBD2	few	CASSENRPTQGGTGELFF	TGCGCCAGCAGTGAGAATCGACCCACCCAGGGAGGGACCGGGGAGCTGTTTTTT
TRBV12-3/TRBV12-4	TRBJ1-2	-	-	CASSLSPATVLTF	TGTGCCAGCAGTTTATCTCCCGCCACAGTGCTCACCTTC
TRBV7-8	TRBJ1-2	TRBD1	-	CAGSSGQGGYGYTF	TGTGCCGGCAGCTCAGGACAGGGAGGCTATGGCTACACCTTC
TRBV28	TRBJ1-5	-	-	CASSPGQPNQPQHF	TGTGCCAGCAGTCCCGGACAGCCGAATCAGCCCCAGCATTTT
TRBV11-3	TRBJ1-1	-	once	CASSLPVVNTEAFF	TGTGCCAGCAGCCTCCCGGTCGTGAACACTGAAGCTTTCTTT
TRBV4-2	TRBJ2-7	-	-	CASSQASGSSYEQYF	TGTGCCAGCAGCCAAGCGAGCGGAAGCTCCTACGAGCAGTACTTC
TRBV7-2	TRBJ1-6	-	-	CASSLSPGNNSPLHF	TGTGCCAGCAGCTTATCACCGGGGAATAATTCACCCCTCCACTTT
TRBV27	TRBJ2-7	-	-	CASRRGRGESYEQYF	TGTGCCAGCAGGAGGGGGCGGGGCGAGTCCTACGAGCAGTACTTC
TRBV12-3/TRBV12-4	TRBJ1-2	-	once	CASSLAGVDGYTF	TGTGCCAGCAGTTTAGCGGGAGTGGATGGCTACACCTTC
TRBV28	TRBJ1-1	-	-	CASSSWAPDRNTEAFF	TGTGCCAGCAGTTCCTGGGCACCGGATCGGAACACTGAAGCTTTCTTT
TRBV5-1	TRBJ2-7	TRBD1	-	CASSVVGTAEQYF	TGCGCCAGCAGCGTGGTTGGGACAGCCGAGCAGTACTTC
TRBV12-3/TRBV12-4	TRBJ1-3	-	-	CASSLSSGNTIYF	TGTGCCAGCAGCTTATCTAGTGGAAACACCATATATTTT
TRBV5-1	TRBJ1-6	-	-	CASSLGQANSPLHF	TGCGCCAGCAGCTTGGGACAAGCCAATTCACCCCTCCACTTT
TRBV24-1	TRBJ2-7	TRBD1	-	CATSETGQGGVNEQYF	TGTGCCACCAGTGAAACCGGACAGGGTGGTGTAAACGAGCAGTACTTC
TRBV7-9	TRBJ2-5	-	-	CASSYRETQYF	TGTGCCAGCAGCTATAGGGAGACCCAGTACTTC
TRBV3-1/TRBV3-2	TRBJ1-3	-	-	CASSPGPTTGNTIYF	TGTGCCAGCAGCCCCGGACCGACTACTGGAAACACCATATATTTT
TRBV4-1	TRBJ2-1	-	-	CASSPYGTTSYNEQFF	TGCGCCAGCAGCCCGTACGGGACAACCTCCTACAATGAGCAGTTCTTC
TRBV20-1	TRBJ2-7	-	-	CSASRRFQGTYEQYF	TGCAGTGCTAGTCGCCGTTTTCAGGGGACCTACGAGCAGTACTTC
TRBV6-5	TRBJ2-5	-	-	CASSYSMWGSETQYF	TGTGCCAGCAGTTACTCGATGTGGGGATCCGAGACCCAGTACTTC
TRBV7-2	TRBJ2-2	-	-	CATQGAGELFF	TGTGCCACACAGGGTGCCGGGGAGCTGTTTTTT
TRBV2	TRBJ1-2	TRBD1	-	CASSSDRGSYTF	TGTGCCAGCAGCTCCGACAGGGGAAGCTACACCTTC
TRBV3-1/TRBV3-2	TRBJ1-4	-	-	CASSLSTYNEKLFF	TGTGCCAGCAGTCTCTCCACCTACAATGAAAAACTGTTTTTT
TRBV28	TRBJ1-1	-	-	CASSLTGGAEAFF	TGTGCCAGCAGTTTAACGGGAGGGGCTGAAGCTTTCTTT
TRBV19	TRBJ1-6	TRBD1	-	CASKGQGLTPLHF	TGTGCCAGTAAAGGACAGGGTCTTACACCCCTCCACTTT
TRBV5-1	TRBJ2-1	TRBD2	once	CASSLPAGAYNEQFF	TGCGCCAGCAGCCTTCCTGCGGGGGCCTACAATGAGCAGTTCTTC
TRBV2	TRBJ2-3	-	-	CASSLQGGADTQYF	TGTGCCAGCAGTTTACAGGGCGGCGCAGATACGCAGTATTTT
TRBV29-1	TRBJ2-7	-	-	CSVTKGAGGTGYEQYF	TGCAGCGTCACCAAGGGGGCCGGGGGTACGGGGTACGAGCAGTACTTC
TRBV24-1	TRBJ2-5	-	-	CATSDPRQPMGQETQYF	TGTGCCACCAGTGACCCCCGGCAGCCTATGGGGCAAGAGACCCAGTACTTC
TRBV6-5	TRBJ2-2	-	-	CASGGRANTGELFF	TGTGCCAGTGGGGGGAGAGCGAACACCGGGGAGCTGTTTTTT
TRBV5-6	TRBJ1-6	TRBD1	-	CASSKGQGGNSPLHF	TGTGCCAGCAGCAAGGGACAGGGAGGCAATTCACCCCTCCACTTT
TRBV5-4	TRBJ2-5	-	-	CASSLASSPAGSQYF	TGTGCCAGCAGCTTGGCATCTAGCCCGGCAGGGTCCCAGTACTTC
TRBV6-5	TRBJ1-4	-	-	CASSETGSRKLFF	TGTGCCAGCAGCGAGACGGGGAGTAGAAAACTGTTTTTT
TRBV5-1	TRBJ2-1	TRBD2	-	CASSSPRTSGGVNEQFF	TGCGCCAGCAGCTCCCCCCGGACTAGCGGGGGGGTAAATGAGCAGTTCTTC
TRBV7-3	TRBJ2-3	-	-	CASSSPGVLDTQYF	TGTGCCAGCAGCTCACCAGGGGTCCTAGATACGCAGTATTTT
TRBV5-1	TRBJ1-2	-	few	CASSRGGDINYGYTF	TGCGCCAGCAGCCGAGGCGGGGACATTAACTATGGCTACACCTTC
TRBV12-5	TRBJ2-7	TRBD2	-	CASAPGGVLYEQYF	TGTGCTAGTGCCCCGGGAGGGGTACTCTACGAGCAGTACTTC
TRBV6-6	TRBJ2-5	-	-	CASSERWGETQYF	TGTGCCAGCAGCGAGAGGTGGGGAGAGACCCAGTACTTC
TRBV20-1	TRBJ1-5	-	-	CSASPGYSNQPQHF	TGCAGTGCTAGTCCGGGATATAGCAATCAGCCCCAGCATTTT
TRBV6-5	TRBJ2-3	-	-	CASSYSATDTQYF	TGTGCCAGCAGTTACTCGGCCACAGATACGCAGTATTTT
TRBV12-5	TRBJ2-2	-	-	CASGVGHTGELFF	TGTGCTAGTGGTGTCGGACACACCGGGGAGCTGTTTTTT